The 21 T cell receptor beta chains given below trace back to one sample, sequenced in a study of shared clonotypes between healthy human individuals. The method was immunoSEQ multiplex PCR; TCRdb's version includes in-frame clones alone and lacks a portion of them. The sample gives 450,000 to 600,000 clones, approximately 79% of which show up once; 10% to 15% is in the top ten. Sequencing input: PBMCs. The receptors here all came from a woman in her thirties or forties in good health. Some clones in this sample may be carry-over from other donors' samples.

Of note for this clone: This same CDR3 is encoded by further DNA sequences in the sample. The chain uses TRBV9 and TRBJ2-7; D possibly uses TRBD1 or TRBD2 (5 bases each). This CDR3 is 13 amino acids long. Trimming shortened V by 0 bases and J by 5 bases, and 9 bases separated the two germline ends. CDR1 is SGDLS, CDR2 YYNGEE, per germline. CDR3: CASSVGQGDEQYF. CDR3 DNA sequence: TGTGCCAGCAGCGTAGGGCAGGGAGACGAGCAGTACTTC.

The V and J genes are TRBV4-1 and TRBJ2-3; possible D gene TRBD2, 5 bases. Trimming removed 3 bases at V and 1 base at J, with 14 bases between. The CDR3 extends over 16 amino acids. Germline V gene lookup returns CDR1 MGHRA and CDR2 YSYEKL. CDR3 nucleotide sequence: TGCGCCAGCAGCCACCAGCGGACCGGGGGCACAGATACGCAGTATTTT. Amino acid sequence: CASSHQRTGGTDTQYF.

The chain recombines TRBV4-1 with TRBJ2-1; 9 bases match TRBD1. Unmatched junction bases numbered 9, after V lost 0 bases and J lost 9 bases. The CDR3 consists of 16 residues. Germline CDR1 reads MGHRA; CDR2 reads YSYEKL. CDR3 nucleotides: TGCGCCAGCAGCCAAGATTGGACAGGGGAGGGAGGTGAGCAGTTCTTC. Translation: CASSQDWTGEGGEQFF.

The V call is TRBV6-6, the J call TRBJ2-7; D is undetermined. Trimming took 5 bases from V and 4 from J, leaving 12 bases between them. The CDR3 sequence is 13 residues long. Germline CDR1 reads MNHNY; CDR2 reads SVGAGI (reference sequence). The CDR3 DNA reads TGTGCCAGCAGTCCCGAGGCCGTGTACGAGCAGTACTTC. Encoded protein: CASSPEAVYEQYF.

The J gene is TRBJ2-7, the V gene TRBV5-1; 10 positions match TRBD1. The CDR3 loop spans 15 amino acids. Germline-derived CDR1 and CDR2 are SGHRS and YFSETQ. Trimming at V came to 0 bases and at J to 1 base, leaving 1 base not matched to a gene. CDR3 bases: TGCGCCAGCAGCTTGGGGGACAGGGGATCCTACGAGCAGTACTTC. It codes for CASSLGDRGSYEQYF.

In nucleotides, the CDR3 is TGCAGCGTGGGGGGCGGGACAGATGAAAAACTGTTTTTT. Protein product: CSVGGGTDEKLFF. The genes are TRBV29-1 and TRBJ1-4; 7 bases fit TRBD1. This CDR3 comprises 13 residues. V gave up 6 bases and J gave up 6 bases; unmatched junction bases: 7. Germline V lookup: CDR1 SQVTM, CDR2 ANQGSEA.

The chain uses TRBV11-2 and TRBJ2-1; 14 positions agree with TRBD2. From germline, CDR1 is SGHAT and CDR2 FQNNGV. The V segment lost 5 bases and the J segment 16 bases; nucleotides outside the gene matches: 10. The length of the CDR3 is 14 residues. CDR3 coding DNA: TGTGCCAGCAGCACTCCGGGACTAGCGGGAGTGGCATTCTTC. As protein: CASSTPGLAGVAFF.

This clone was detected a few times. The V call is TRBV19, the J call TRBJ2-1; D assignment may be TRBD1 or TRBD2 (5 bases each). This CDR3 is 16 amino acids long. V shed 0 bases and J shed 8 bases, with 17 bases lying between them. Germline V gene sequence: CDR1 LNHDA, CDR2 SQIVND (reference sequence). CDR3 in amino acids: CASSIDLGGVVDEQFF. CDR3 nucleotide sequence: TGTGCCAGTAGTATAGATCTTGGGGGAGTAGTGGATGAGCAGTTCTTC.

J is TRBJ1-2 and V is TRBV28; TRBD1 agrees at 9 bases. CDR1 is MDHEN and CDR2 is SYDVKM in the germline V gene. This CDR3 region has 17 residues. V dropped 6 bases and J dropped 1; count of bases not matched to a gene: 12. CDR3 sequence: CASSLPGTGSFNYGYTF. In nucleotides, the CDR3 is TGTGCCAGCAGCCTGCCCGGGACAGGGTCGTTTAACTATGGCTACACCTTC.

This clone was detected a few times. The genes are TRBV6-1 and TRBJ2-7, with TRBD2 matching over 7 bases. V lost 0 bases and J lost 0; bases outside the gene matches: 5. CDR3 length equals 16 residues. Germline V lookup: CDR1 MNHNS, CDR2 SASEGT. The CDR3 region has the DNA TGTGCCAGCAGTGAAGCGCTAGCGGCCAGCTCCTACGAGCAGTACTTC. Residues: CASSEALAASSYEQYF.

The chain uses TRBV19 and TRBJ1-5, with D perhaps matching TRBD1 (5 bases). The germline V and J ends were trimmed by 5 bases and 6 bases, with 17 bases remaining between them. The CDR3 extends over 15 amino acids. Germline CDR1 is LNHDA and CDR2 is SQIVND (reference sequence). CDR3 coding DNA: TGTGCCAGTAGTTTCTGGGACGGCCGGGGTCAGCCCCAGCATTTT. Translation gives CASSFWDGRGQPQHF.

This sequence joins TRBV19 and TRBJ2-5; D is ambiguous. Trimming removed 1 base at V and 5 bases at J, with 8 bases between. Germline V CDR1 and CDR2: LNHDA, SQIVND (reference sequence). The CDR3 runs to 13 residues. The CDR3 here is CASSIGRIETQYF. CDR3 nucleotides: TGTGCCAGTAGTATAGGAAGGATCGAGACCCAGTACTTC.

This sequence joins TRBV6-1 and TRBJ1-4; possible D gene TRBD1, 5 bases. Germline CDR1 and CDR2: MNHNS and SASEGT. The CDR3 extends over 15 amino acids. V was pared by 3 bases and J by 8 bases, with 16 bases between. The CDR3 region has the DNA TGTGCCAGCAGTGACGACAGCCCATGGATGGAAAAACTGTTTTTT. Amino acids: CASSDDSPWMEKLFF.

V usage is TRBV11-2 and J usage is TRBJ2-2; D may be TRBD1 (5 bases). CDR1 is SGHAT, CDR2 FQNNGV, per germline. V was cut by 5 bases and J by 2 bases, with 12 bases left in between. The CDR3 has 15 amino acids. This CDR3 is CASSPRAGNTGELFF. DNA of the CDR3: TGTGCCAGCAGCCCCAGGGCAGGCAACACCGGGGAGCTGTTTTTT.

This clone was observed many times. This chain links TRBV6-1 with TRBJ2-1, with 9 nucleotides matching TRBD2. The V segment lost 6 bases and the J segment 6 bases; nucleotides outside the gene matches: 9. The CDR3 extends over 15 amino acids. Germline loops: CDR1 MNHNS, CDR2 SASEGT. The CDR3: CASSRIAGESNEQFF. The CDR3 coding sequence is TGTGCCAGCAGCCGTATAGCGGGAGAGTCCAATGAGCAGTTCTTC.

The rearrangement joins TRBV14 to TRBJ1-1; D is perhaps TRBD1 (5 bases). The CDR3 runs 14 residues. V was trimmed by 2 bases and J by 4 bases, leaving 11 bases between them. CDR1 is SGHDN and CDR2 is FVKESK in the germline V gene. CDR3 nucleotides: TGTGCCAGCAGCCAACTGGGGGTAGGCACTGAAGCTTTCTTT. Protein: CASSQLGVGTEAFF.

The chain links TRBV5-6 to TRBJ2-6; D unclear. This CDR3 has 16 residues. Per germline, CDR1 SGHDT and CDR2 YYEEEE. V gave up 1 base and J gave up 2 bases, with 10 bases separating them. The CDR3 spells CASSLFGLAGANVLTF. CDR3 DNA sequence: TGTGCCAGCAGCTTGTTTGGGTTGGCTGGGGCCAACGTCCTGACTTTC.

The genes are TRBV19 and TRBJ2-2; a possible D gene is TRBD1 (5 bases). This CDR3 is built from 15 residues. CDR1 and CDR2 from the germline V gene are LNHDA and SQIVND (reference sequence). Trimming removed 3 bases at V and 1 base at J, with 9 bases between. CDR3 region: CASSIRARNTGELFF. The CDR3 coding sequence is TGTGCCAGTAGTATCAGGGCCCGGAACACCGGGGAGCTGTTTTTT. The variable domain in full, with the rest retrieved from reference TRBV19 and TRBJ2-2, is DGGITQSPKYLFRKEGQNVTLSCEQNLNHDAMYWYRQDPGQGLRLIYYSQIVNDFQKGDIAEGYSVSREKKESFPLTVTSAQKNPTAFYLCASSIRARNTGELFFGEGSRLTVL.

The CDR3 DNA reads as TGTGCCAGCAGCCGGGGACAGGGTCTCGACCAGTACTTC. It encodes CASSRGQGLDQYF. The V call is TRBV11-3, the J call TRBJ2-7; TRBD1 matches at 9 bases. Germline CDR1 is SGHNT and CDR2 is YENEEA. The V gene end was trimmed by 5 bases and the J gene end by 10 bases; junction bases not matched to a gene: 9. There are 13 residues in the CDR3.

The gene calls are TRBV5-1 and TRBJ2-7, with 9 bases matching TRBD2. This CDR3 is 16 amino acids long. Germline V CDR1 and CDR2: SGHRS, YFSETQ. V lost 6 bases, J lost 5 bases, and 15 bases stayed unmatched. The CDR3 DNA follows: TGCGCCAGCAAAACTTATCGCGGGCGGGGGGGCGACGAGCAGTACTTC. It translates to CASKTYRGRGGDEQYF.

The chain employs TRBV13 and TRBJ1-1; no firm D call. Germline V gene sequence: CDR1 PRHDT, CDR2 FYEKMQ (reference sequence). The CDR3 consists of 14 residues. Trimming removed 1 base from V and 4 bases from J, with 10 bases in between. CDR3 residues: CASSLVRGSTEAFF. The CDR3 DNA sequence: TGTGCCAGCAGCTTAGTTCGCGGGAGCACTGAAGCTTTCTTT.